Below, 5 T cell receptor beta chains from the same sample are listed, as sequenced in a study of blood T cell repertoires in COVID-19. Only in-frame clones appear in the TCRdb table, and some are missing; sequencing was by immunoSEQ multiplex PCR. The repertoire holds 200,000 to 300,000 clones, with around four fifths as singletons. Input material: peripheral blood. The receptors stem from an older woman with active or convalescent COVID-19.

The chain combines TRBV7-2 with TRBJ2-5; D is unclear. The CDR3 consists of 13 residues. V was shortened by 3 bases and J by 2 bases, with 7 bases between the two germline ends. CDR1 and CDR2 (germline): SGHTA, FQGNSA. CDR3: CASSLTLQETQYF. CDR3 nucleotide sequence: TGTGCCAGCAGCTTGACACTGCAAGAGACCCAGTACTTC.

This clone was counted a single time. The chain couples TRBV18 to TRBJ2-2; 9 bases are a match to TRBD1. V shed 4 bases, J shed 6 bases, and the junction held 6 bases outside the gene matches. Per germline, CDR1 KGHSH and CDR2 LQKENI. The CDR3 extends over 15 amino acids. The CDR3 bases are TGTGCCAGCTCACGACGGGACAGGGTCTCCGGGGAGCTGTTTTTT. It encodes CASSRRDRVSGELFF.

The V call is TRBV23-1, the J call TRBJ2-7; 11 positions match TRBD1. TRBV23-1 carries the ORF label, with uncertain function. The CDR3 loop spans 14 amino acids. V lost 5 bases and J lost 6; bases outside the gene matches: 6. CDR3 nucleotides: TGCGCCAGCAGTTGTCCGGGACAGGGGGTCGAGCAGTACTTC. It encodes CASSCPGQGVEQYF.

The chain couples TRBV12-3 or TRBV12-4 to TRBJ2-1; tentatively, D is TRBD1 (5 bases). With 7 bases removed from V and 2 bases from J, the gap between germline ends came to 9 bases. The CDR3 is 13 residues long. The DNA for the CDR3 is TGTGCCAGCATCAGGACAACCTACAATGAGCAGTTCTTC. This gives the protein CASIRTTYNEQFF.

The chain carries TRBV27 and TRBJ1-5; TRBD1 matches 7 bases. CDR1 is MNHEY and CDR2 is SMNVEV in the germline V gene (reference sequence). The junction had 3 bases not matched to a gene; V was cut back by 5 bases and J by 5 bases. This CDR3 spans 13 amino acids. Written as DNA, the CDR3 is TGTGCCAGCAGTCCTCAGGGGGATCAGCCCCAGCATTTT. The encoded protein is CASSPQGDQPQHF.